This TCR delta chain stems from a study of γδ T cells in repeated Plasmodium falciparum infection. Vgamma9/Vdelta2+ and Vdelta2-negative gammadelta T cells were flow-sorted from PBMC for bulk sequencing. The CDR3 sequence is 24 residues long. CDR1 TVYSNPD and CDR2 GDNSRS come from the germline V gene (reference sequence). Unmatched junction bases numbered 35, after V lost 2 bases and J lost 0 bases. TCRdb redid the clone calls on the multiplex PCR reads with CATT. The sample yields some 51,000 delta-chain clones, roughly 1.9% seen once. This clone occurred a few times. TCRdb's listed protein matches a much larger clone and diverges from this DNA's translation at residue 12, likely through a read error; the protein shown comes from the DNA.

The chain links TRDV3 to TRDJ1; 8 bases match TRDD3. TCRdb records no J gene; here it was assigned by comparing the DNA to germline. This TCR was sampled from a pool of human donors (malaria-infected and uninfected, not separated). Sequencing was performed on gamma-delta T cells from blood. The CDR3 DNA reads as TGTGCCTTTCGGGCCTACGCGACGTACTGGGGGGTACGCAGGAGTAGGACTAACACCGATAAACTCATCTTT. Its translation is CAFRAYATYWGVRRSRTNTDKLIF.